This T cell receptor (beta chain) was obtained from a study of shared clonotypes between healthy human individuals. This clone was observed a single time. Measured with immunoSEQ multiplex PCR; TCRdb has only the in-frame clones, and not every one. The table has some 1.5 million clones, around 95% seen once; the top ten hold roughly 1.2%. The CDR3 has 16 amino acids. Germline V gene sequence: CDR1 LNHDA, CDR2 SQIVND (reference sequence). Trimming shortened V by 6 bases and J by 8 bases, and 22 bases separated the two germline ends. Sequences were obtained from naive CD4+ T cells sorted from blood. Regarding subset: CD45RA+ positively selected. The source is a young man in good health. V gene TRBV19 combines with J gene TRBJ1-4; a weak D match, TRBD1 (5 bases). CDR3 bases: TGTGCCAGTAGGGTGGAAGGGGAAAACGTATCCGAAAAACTGTTTTTT. It encodes CASRVEGENVSEKLFF.